The 6 T cell receptor beta chains in this list originate from one sample, sequenced in a study of T cell clonality in common variable immunodeficiency (dated by TCRdb to 2015 to 2017). The method behind the library was the immunoSEQ multiplex PCR assay. This is the immuneACCESS table as TCRdb keeps it, with only in-frame sequences that have V and J called. A part of the clones is gone; compared with another copy, unresolved V genes explain less than half, and the rest is unexplained. For this sample the table reports tens of thousands of clones, with no clone seen just once. Clones ranked in the top ten supply roughly 4.5% of the sample. The sample consisted of peripheral blood mononuclear cells. These TCRs come from a person between 18 and 75 years old in good health.

This clone came up many times. The read terminates 3 residues ahead of where the CDR3 ends, so the germline J gene completes it. This sequence joins TRBV6-2 or TRBV6-3 and TRBJ2-7, with 7 bases aligning to TRBD2. CDR3 length: 13 residues. After removal of 6 bases from V and 3 bases from J, the junction contained 5 bases not matched to a gene. Per germline, CDR1 MNHEY and CDR2 SVGEGT. Incomplete CDR3 DNA: TGTGCCAGCAGCCCCTCGGGGGGCTACGAG. It is translated as CASSPSGGYE. The entire CDR3 sequence reads CASSPSGGYEQYF.

There are many counts of this clone. Read sequence stops 3 residues before the CDR3 end, and the germline J gene provides the missing end. V is TRBV5-1 and J is TRBJ2-1; 14 bases agree with TRBD2. The CDR3 has 16 amino acids. From germline, CDR1 is SGHRS and CDR2 YFSETQ. The trim removed 4 bases at V and 4 bases at J, leaving 4 bases unmatched. CDR3 region: CASSARLAGGYNEQFF. The part of the CDR3 DNA that was read is TGCGCCAGCAGCGCCCGACTAGCGGGAGGGTACAATGAG.

Many counts were recorded for this clone. The CDR3 DNA, read in part, is TGTGCCACCGCAACAGCTCCTAGCACAGATACG. This gives the protein CATATAPSTDT. The whole CDR3 sequence reads CATATAPSTDTQYF. This chain connects TRBV10-3 to TRBJ2-3, with D hard to call. The CDR3 is cut off 3 residues early in the read; its end comes from the germline J gene. V was trimmed by 10 bases and J by 0 bases, leaving 14 bases between them. This CDR3 has 14 amino acids. The germline gives CDR1 ENHRY, CDR2 SYGVKD.

This clone was counted at least ten times. The read is 3 residues too short to cover the CDR3 end, so that end is filled in from the germline J gene. This chain uses TRBV7-2 with TRBJ2-7, with 8 bases fitting TRBD2. The germline V gene encodes CDR1 SGHTA and CDR2 FQGNSA. CDR3 length equals 13 residues. J lost 4 bases, V lost 6 bases, and 5 bases had no gene match. CDR3 bases read: TGTGCCAGCAGAAGCGGGAGAGGTTACGAG. Its protein product is CASRSGRGYE. The entire CDR3 protein is CASRSGRGYEQYF.

This clone has a count of ten or more. The read ends 3 residues shy of where the CDR3 ends; the end is completed using the germline J gene. The chain has TRBV7-2 and TRBJ1-2, with 8 bases identical to TRBD1. The CDR3 has 15 residues. The germline CDR1 and CDR2 sequences are SGHTA and FQGNSA. V shed 0 bases, J shed 3 bases, and the junction held 3 bases outside the gene matches. Partial CDR3 DNA: TGTGCCAGCAGCTTAGCATCGACAGGGGACTATGGC. This translates into CASSLASTGDYG. The entire CDR3 is CASSLASTGDYGYTF. The full variable domain, with the rest looked up from reference TRBV7-2 and TRBJ1-2, is GAGVSQSPSNKVTEKGKDVELRCDPISGHTALYWYRQSLGQGLEFLIYFQGNSAPDKSGLPSDRFSAERTGGSVSTLTIQRTQQEDSAVYLCASSLASTGDYGYTFGSGTRLTVV.

This clone was seen at least ten times. The CDR3 is cut off 3 residues early in the read; its end comes from the germline J gene. The genes are TRBV2 and TRBJ2-2; 7 bases map to TRBD1. Germline V gene sequence: CDR1 SNHLY, CDR2 FYNNEI. Trimming removed 6 bases from V and 7 bases from J; junction bases left unmatched: 8. The CDR3 has 14 amino acids. CDR3 sequence reads: CASSSTGNGGELFF. The DNA read from the CDR3 is TGTGCCAGCAGCTCGACAGGGAACGGCGGGGAG. The full variable domain, completed using reference TRBV2 and TRBJ2-2, is EPEVTQTPSHQVTQMGQEVILRCVPISNHLYFYWYRQILGQKVEFLVSFYNNEISEKSEIFDDQFSVERPDGSNFTLKIRSTKLEDSAMYFCASSSTGNGGELFFGEGSRLTVL.